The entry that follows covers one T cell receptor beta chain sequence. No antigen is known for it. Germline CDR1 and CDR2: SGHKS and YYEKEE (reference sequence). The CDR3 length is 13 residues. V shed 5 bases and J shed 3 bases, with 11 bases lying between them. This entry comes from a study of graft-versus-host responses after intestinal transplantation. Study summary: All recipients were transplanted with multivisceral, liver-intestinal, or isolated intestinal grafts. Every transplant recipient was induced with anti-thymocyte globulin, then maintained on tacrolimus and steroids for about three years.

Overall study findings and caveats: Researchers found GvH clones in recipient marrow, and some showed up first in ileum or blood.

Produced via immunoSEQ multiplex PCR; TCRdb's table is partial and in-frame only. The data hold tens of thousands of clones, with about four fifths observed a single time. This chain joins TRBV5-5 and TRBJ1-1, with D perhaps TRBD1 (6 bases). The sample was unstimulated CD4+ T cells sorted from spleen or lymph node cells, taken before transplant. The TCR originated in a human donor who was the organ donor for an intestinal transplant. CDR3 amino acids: CASRAGVYTEAFF. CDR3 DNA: TGTGCCAGCAGAGCAGGGGTGTACACTGAAGCTTTCTTT. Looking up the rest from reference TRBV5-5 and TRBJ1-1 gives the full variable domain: DAGVTQSPTHLIKTRGQQVTLRCSPISGHKSVSWYQQVLGQGPQFIFQYYEKEERGRGNFPDRFSARQFPNYSSELNVNALLLGDSALYLCASRAGVYTEAFFGQGTRLTVV.